Following are 26 T cell receptor beta chains from one sample sequenced in a study of PD-1 blockade in classical Hodgkin lymphoma. There was relapse after autologous stem cell transplantation in every patient, and there was variation in brentuximab vedotin exposure. The assay was immunoSEQ multiplex PCR, and TCRdb's table has in-frame clones only and misses some. The table has over 6,500 clones, around 80% seen once. The sample was peripheral blood mononuclear cells (PBMCs), taken at baseline. The receptors stem from a human donor with classical Hodgkin lymphoma.

This clone was recorded once. The V and J genes are TRBV2 and TRBJ2-2, with a weak D call TRBD2 (7 bases). Germline lookup yields CDR1 SNHLY and CDR2 FYNNEI. The germline V and J ends were trimmed by 4 bases and 11 bases, with 11 bases remaining between them. The CDR3 length is 12 residues. The CDR3 coding sequence is TGTGCCAGCAGTGGGGAGGGGGGAGAGCTGTTTTTT. Protein: CASSGEGGELFF.

The CDR3 coding sequence is TGTGCCAGCAGTGAAGCACCGGGACGGTTCTACGAGCAGTACTTC. Protein: CASSEAPGRFYEQYF. The chain couples TRBV2 to TRBJ2-7; perhaps D is TRBD1 or TRBD2 (5 bases each). V lost 0 bases and J lost 3, with 12 bases in between. The CDR3 consists of 15 residues. Germline V gene sequence: CDR1 SNHLY, CDR2 FYNNEI.

This clone was seen more than once but under ten times. The V and J genes are TRBV19 and TRBJ1-2; D remains ambiguous. Germline assignment: CDR1 LNHDA and CDR2 SQIVND (reference sequence). CDR3 length: 17 residues. Between the trimmed V and J ends, which lost 3 bases and 5 bases, there was a span of 22 bases. The CDR3 spells CASSIPFRQTMLYGYTF. CDR3 nucleotide sequence: TGTGCCAGTAGTATCCCCTTTCGGCAGACGATGCTGTATGGCTACACCTTC. Using reference TRBV19 and TRBJ1-2 for the parts outside the CDR3, the full variable domain is DGGITQSPKYLFRKEGQNVTLSCEQNLNHDAMYWYRQDPGQGLRLIYYSQIVNDFQKGDIAEGYSVSREKKESFPLTVTSAQKNPTAFYLCASSIPFRQTMLYGYTFGSGTRLTVV.

V gene TRBV18 combines with J gene TRBJ2-1; D gene unclear. The CDR3 sequence is 12 residues long. Germline loops: CDR1 KGHSH, CDR2 LQKENI. V was shortened by 1 base and J by 13 bases, with 11 bases between the two germline ends. This CDR3 is CASSPRADSQFF. The CDR3 DNA reads as TGTGCCAGCTCACCACGGGCAGATTCTCAGTTCTTC.

The chain carries TRBV10-1 and TRBJ2-7; 14 positions agree with TRBD2. The CDR3 is 17 amino acids. Germline CDR1 reads WNHNN; CDR2 reads SYGVQD (reference sequence). V lost 6 bases and J lost 4; bases outside the gene matches: 11. CDR3 in DNA: TGCGCCAGCAGGGGAGGACTAGCGGGAGGATCTGGATACGAGCAGTACTTC. Its protein is CASRGGLAGGSGYEQYF.

The rearrangement uses TRBV7-9 and TRBJ2-7, with no clear D. In germline, CDR1 is SEHNR, CDR2 FQNEAQ (reference sequence). Deletions cut 5 bases from V and 5 bases from J, with 7 bases between. This CDR3 has 11 amino acids. This CDR3 is CASSPLHEQYF. The CDR3 region has the DNA TGTGCCAGCAGCCCTTTACACGAGCAGTACTTC.

The V gene is TRBV5-4, the J gene TRBJ2-5; TRBD1 agrees at 10 bases. This CDR3 is 13 amino acids long. J gave up 3 bases and V 5 bases, and 1 base lay outside the gene matches. The germline gives CDR1 SGHNT, CDR2 YYREEE (reference sequence). The CDR3 coding sequence is TGTGCCAGCAGGACAGGGGGCAAAGAGACCCAGTACTTC. Amino acids: CASRTGGKETQYF.

The chain links TRBV9 to TRBJ1-3, with 8 nucleotides matching TRBD1. CDR1 and CDR2 (germline): SGDLS, YYNGEE. The CDR3 consists of 16 residues. V shed 1 base and J 2 bases; nucleotides not matched to a gene: 5. The CDR3 loop reads CASSVPETGAGNTIYF. CDR3 nucleotide sequence: TGTGCCAGCAGCGTACCCGAGACAGGGGCTGGAAACACCATATATTTT.

V gene TRBV7-9 combines with J gene TRBJ2-7; D may correspond to TRBD1 or TRBD2 (5 bases each). Germline values: CDR1 SEHNR, CDR2 FQNEAQ (reference sequence). V gave up 0 bases and J gave up 1 base, with 10 bases separating them. CDR3 length equals 15 residues. The CDR3 loop is CASSLAHGGSYEQYF. For the CDR3, the DNA is TGTGCCAGCAGCTTAGCGCATGGGGGATCCTACGAGCAGTACTTC.

J is TRBJ2-3 and V is TRBV7-9; 15 nucleotides align to TRBD2. Germline loops: CDR1 SEHNR, CDR2 FQNEAQ (reference sequence). There are 19 residues in the CDR3. Losses at the gene ends were 4 bases for V and 0 bases for J; bases not matched to a gene: 8. The CDR3 loop reads CASSWGGLAGGPSTDTQYF. In nucleotides, the CDR3 is TGTGCCAGCAGCTGGGGGGGACTAGCGGGAGGACCCAGCACAGATACGCAGTATTTT.

J is TRBJ1-1 and V is TRBV5-6, with D uncertain. Germline CDR1 and CDR2: SGHDT and YYEEEE. With 3 bases removed from V and 0 bases from J, the gap between germline ends came to 15 bases. The length of the CDR3 is 16 residues. Here the CDR3 reads CASSWGGHRVNTEAFF. Written as DNA, the CDR3 is TGTGCCAGCAGCTGGGGTGGGCATCGGGTGAACACTGAAGCTTTCTTT.

This clone was seen once. V and J are TRBV4-2 and TRBJ2-7; tentatively, D is TRBD2 (7 bases). Trimming removed 4 bases from V and 0 bases from J, with 16 bases in between. The CDR3 length is 16 residues. The germline V gene has CDR1 LGHNA and CDR2 YNFKEQ. The CDR3, as DNA: TGTGCCAGCAGCCTGGTAGGGGGGGAGGGCTCCTACGAGCAGTACTTC. Its protein product is CASSLVGGEGSYEQYF.

As concerns this clone: Germline and junction disagree at one end, which may indicate a read error. The chain recombines TRBV11-2 with TRBJ2-1; D ambiguous. Germline lookup yields CDR1 SGHAT and CDR2 FQNNGV. This CDR3 has 14 residues. This CDR3 reads CASSPHGGFNEQLF. The CDR3 coding sequence is TGTGCCAGCAGCCCGCACGGTGGTTTCAATGAGCAGCTCTTC. The variable domain in full, with the rest retrieved from reference TRBV11-2 and TRBJ2-1, is EAGVAQSPRYKIIEKRQSVAFWCNPISGHATLYWYQQILGQGPKLLIQFQNNGVVDDSQLPKDRFSAERLKGVDSTLKIQPAKLEDSAVYLCASSPHGGFNEQLFGPGTRLTVL.

The chain is built from TRBV2 and TRBJ2-1; D is undetermined. CDR3 length: 11 residues. Trimming took 5 bases from V and 2 from J, leaving 1 base between them. Germline V gives CDR1 SNHLY, CDR2 FYNNEI. The CDR3 spells CASSTYNEQFF. The CDR3 bases are TGTGCCAGCAGTACCTACAATGAGCAGTTCTTC. The complete variable domain, with remaining parts taken from reference TRBV2 and TRBJ2-1, reads EPEVTQTPSHQVTQMGQEVILRCVPISNHLYFYWYRQILGQKVEFLVSFYNNEISEKSEIFDDQFSVERPDGSNFTLKIRSTKLEDSAMYFCASSTYNEQFFGPGTRLTVL.

The chain links TRBV4-2 to TRBJ1-3; TRBD1 agrees at 8 bases. Trimming at V came to 5 bases and at J to 2 bases, leaving 5 bases not matched to a gene. CDR3 length equals 15 residues. Per germline, CDR1 LGHNA and CDR2 YNFKEQ. CDR3 amino acids: CASSVQGGAGNTIYF. The CDR3 bases are TGTGCCAGCAGCGTACAGGGGGGCGCTGGAAACACCATATATTTT.

The rearrangement uses TRBV2 and TRBJ2-5, with D unresolved. The CDR3 is 15 residues long. Trimming removed 6 bases from V and 1 base from J, with 15 bases in between. Germline V gene sequence: CDR1 SNHLY, CDR2 FYNNEI. The CDR3 protein is CASRYGGRRQETQYF. CDR3 DNA sequence: TGTGCCAGCAGGTATGGCGGAAGGCGCCAAGAGACCCAGTACTTC.

The chain combines TRBV15 with TRBJ1-2; 7 nucleotides agree with TRBD1. The CDR3 runs to 12 residues. CDR1 and CDR2 from the germline V gene are LNHNV and YYDKDF (reference sequence). V gave up 6 bases and J gave up 6 bases; unmatched junction bases: 4. The CDR3 DNA reads TGTGCCACCAGTCGAGGGGGCGATGGCTACACCTTC. Residues: CATSRGGDGYTF.

The chain joins TRBV6-6 to TRBJ2-1; the D is unclear. The germline CDR1 and CDR2 sequences are MNHNY and SVGAGI (reference sequence). This CDR3 has 11 amino acids. Between the trimmed V and J ends, which lost 2 bases and 5 bases, there was a span of 1 base. The DNA of the CDR3 is TGTGCCAGCAGTTACGACAATGAGCAGTTCTTC. This encodes CASSYDNEQFF.

The chain has TRBV19 and TRBJ2-2; perhaps TRBD1 as D (6 bases). The CDR3 spans 15 residues. V gave up 1 base and J gave up 7 bases, with 13 bases separating them. CDR1 LNHDA and CDR2 SQIVND come from the germline V gene (reference sequence). Here the CDR3 DNA reads TGTGCCAGTAGTATAGGCAGGGGTTCAGGCGGGGAGCTGTTTTTT. This encodes CASSIGRGSGGELFF. Supplemented by reference TRBV19 and TRBJ2-2, the full variable domain reads DGGITQSPKYLFRKEGQNVTLSCEQNLNHDAMYWYRQDPGQGLRLIYYSQIVNDFQKGDIAEGYSVSREKKESFPLTVTSAQKNPTAFYLCASSIGRGSGGELFFGEGSRLTVL.

The chain uses TRBV11-2 and TRBJ1-1; D is possibly TRBD1 (6 bases). Germline loops: CDR1 SGHAT, CDR2 FQNNGV. This CDR3 contains 16 residues. Trimming took off 2 bases at V and 4 bases at J, with 17 bases between the two ends. CDR3 DNA sequence: TGTGCCAGCAGCTTAAAGAGGGGGTCCGATCGCACTGAAGCTTTCTTT. Amino acids: CASSLKRGSDRTEAFF. The full variable domain, completed using reference TRBV11-2 and TRBJ1-1, is EAGVAQSPRYKIIEKRQSVAFWCNPISGHATLYWYQQILGQGPKLLIQFQNNGVVDDSQLPKDRFSAERLKGVDSTLKIQPAKLEDSAVYLCASSLKRGSDRTEAFFGQGTRLTVV.

The rearrangement uses TRBV5-1 and TRBJ1-2; D is undetermined. The CDR3 spans 13 residues. Germline V lookup: CDR1 SGHRS, CDR2 YFSETQ. V was cut by 0 bases and J by 5 bases, with 8 bases left in between. The CDR3 sequence is CASSLGSMYGYTF. The CDR3 DNA sequence: TGCGCCAGCAGCTTGGGCAGCATGTATGGCTACACCTTC.

The V gene is TRBV19, the J gene TRBJ1-5, with 8 bases matching TRBD1. This CDR3 region has 15 residues. The germline gives CDR1 LNHDA, CDR2 SQIVND (reference sequence). Losses at the gene ends were 4 bases for V and 4 bases for J; bases not matched to a gene: 6. This CDR3 is CASSKGTGGNQPQHF. The CDR3, as DNA: TGTGCCAGTAGTAAGGGAACAGGGGGAAATCAGCCCCAGCATTTT.

The chain carries TRBV4-1 and TRBJ2-5; TRBD2 agrees at 7 bases. Germline lookup yields CDR1 MGHRA and CDR2 YSYEKL. The CDR3 totals 16 residues. The J segment lost 5 bases and the V segment lost 3 bases, leaving 12 bases of the junction unmatched. The CDR3 loop reads CASSQGGSVVRETQYF. The CDR3 region has the DNA TGCGCCAGCAGCCAGGGCGGGAGCGTGGTACGGGAGACCCAGTACTTC.

The V call is TRBV7-8, the J call TRBJ2-7; D is perhaps TRBD1 (6 bases). CDR3 size: 13 residues. V lost 5 bases, J lost 12 bases, and 20 bases lay in between. CDR1 is SGHVS, CDR2 FQNEAQ, per germline. CDR3 coding DNA: TGTGCCAGCAGCACACCCCTTACAGGGATCCTGTACTTC. Translating it yields CASSTPLTGILYF.

V is TRBV5-1 and J is TRBJ1-5; no definite D call. From germline, CDR1 is SGHRS and CDR2 YFSETQ. The CDR3 consists of 14 residues. V was shortened by 4 bases and J by 2 bases, with 10 bases between the two germline ends. The CDR3 region is CASSPGYGNQPQHF. CDR3 DNA sequence: TGCGCCAGCAGCCCGGGTTATGGCAATCAGCCCCAGCATTTT.

V and J are TRBV30 and TRBJ1-1; D is ambiguous. The CDR3 spans 13 residues. Trimming cost V 1 base and J 1 base, with 7 bases left between them. The germline V gene encodes CDR1 GTSNPN and CDR2 SVGIG (reference sequence). This CDR3 is CAWSASENTEAFF. CDR3 DNA sequence: TGTGCCTGGAGTGCTTCAGAGAACACTGAAGCTTTCTTT.